This T cell receptor beta chain was recovered during a study of OX40 agonist ivuxolimab in advanced cancers. The CDR3 is made up of 17 amino acids. CDR1 and CDR2 (germline): SGHTS, YDEGEE. The V and J ends lost 6 bases and 5 bases, in that order; junction bases with no gene match: 11. Sequencing used immunoSEQ multiplex PCR; TCRdb keeps in-frame clones, though not all of them. Of 15,000 to 20,000 clones in the sample, 82% were seen once. The TCR was taken from an adult with an advanced solid tumor such as melanoma, head and neck, liver or kidney cancer. Specimen: CD4+ or CD8+ T cells sorted from blood, collected in a trial of the OX40 agonist ivuxolimab. The chain couples TRBV5-8 to TRBJ2-5; 15 nucleotides match TRBD2. The CDR3 sequence: CASTPGLAGGPGETQYF. CDR3 in DNA: TGTGCCAGCACCCCCGGACTAGCGGGAGGGCCAGGGGAGACCCAGTACTTC.